The subject of this entry is one T cell receptor beta chain. This clone's antigen is unknown. No much larger clonotype is one base removed from it; base qualities were not supplied. These data come from a study of shared clonotypes between healthy human individuals (dated by TCRdb to the early 2020s). Regarding the study in general: A couple of women and a few men aged 18 to 49 years were included in the cohort. Each donor's leukapheresis produced roughly between about 0.8 and 10 billion PBMCs. To estimate repertoire size and how much clonotype sharing occurs between individuals, the study deeply sequenced the blood TCR repertoires of a handful of healthy adults. To increase sequencing depth and limit assay-specific biases, different laboratories used diverse techniques to prepare libraries and sequence TCR repertoires. Per donor, three plates each were used for CD4 naive and CD4 memory, two for CD8 naive, and one for CD8 memory.

What the work shows at the level of the full study, not this receptor alone: Naive subsets generally had larger estimated clonotype richness than memory subsets did. Clonotypes shared by all four sorted-subset donors showed higher generation probabilities than non-shared clonotypes. Rarefaction of sorted-subset datasets indicated incomplete sequencing despite the large sequencing depth. Only blood was sampled, and tissue TCR repertoires likely differ from those in blood. Pairwise subsampling indicated that sequencing depth was expected to affect the degree of clonotype sharing among donors. Sharing across a few donors was observed for roughly 5% of naive CD4, less than 4% of naive CD8, 2% to 2.5% of memory CD4, and roughly 0.43% of memory CD8 clonotypes. The small number of donors limited the genetic and exposure-history diversity represented.

The donors were healthy, HIV-negative adults with no recently reported acute infections or vaccinations. Every donor was a Caucasian adult residing in Nashville, Tennessee, USA. CD4+ T cells were enriched by magnetic negative selection; naive cells were then positively selected on CD45RA, and the negative fraction formed the memory subset. After blood collection by leukapheresis, PBMCs were isolated using Ficoll-Histopaque density gradient centrifugation and then cryopreserved in the vapor phase of liquid nitrogen. Analytical flow cytometry was used to check the purity and quantity of each magnetically sorted T cell population. Each sorted fraction had its genomic DNA isolated and then quantified by UV absorbance on a Nanodrop 2000c. From the cysteine up to the phenylalanine, the CDR3 has a length of 14 residues. Only the CDR3 portion is preserved as DNA: 42 bases, with reading frame beginning at the first base. In the germline V gene, CDR1 corresponds to SGDLS and CDR2 to YYNGEE. V was cut back by 3 bases and J by 0 bases, leaving a gap of 10 bases between them.

Using the deep immunoSEQ assay, TCR CDR3 regions were amplified from genomic DNA by multiplex PCR. For each cell subset, the extracted genomic DNA was distributed evenly across all wells of several immunoSEQ 96-well plates, and each plate served as one replicate. Each replicate PCR for sorted subsets received 200 ng genomic DNA, equal to about 30,000 T cell genomes. Purified libraries were measured with a Qubit 3.0 fluorometer, size-checked on a Bioanalyzer 2100, and measured again with the KAPA Library Quantification kit. Each immunoSEQ 96-well plate was sequenced on its own single-read 150-cycle Illumina NextSeq 550 flow cell. Concerning the study's data processing: Because only junctional sequences without quality scores were contained in the immunoSEQ output, filtering matching that applied to full-length reads could not be performed. To assign V/J genes and CDR3, sequences were annotated against IMGT germline references using PyIR, a Python wrapper for IgBLAST v1.9. Reads were removed for weak V/J assignments (E-value above 1e-6), missing CDR3, stop codons, out-of-frame junctions, or ambiguous translated residues. V3J clonotypes were defined by identical inferred V gene, J gene, and CDR3 amino acid sequence. Percentage overlap between repertoires was calculated by dividing the number of shared unique clonotypes by the size of the smaller repertoire. Repertoire richness was assessed with RTK rarefaction, the Chao1 estimator, and Recon v2.1 estimates of unobserved clonotypes. Generation probabilities were computed with OLGA for all TCRbeta clonotypes obtained by the gDNA method from a few donors. The source is immuneACCESS, and TCRdb retained only in-frame sequences with V and J called. Part of the clones is not carried over; for the studies checked, unresolved V genes explain less than half of this, and the remainder is unexplained. That table supplies the V and J calls and clone size; D and trimming were determined from the DNA. The sample profile shows 1 million to 1.2 million clones; approximately 75% of them were found once. Over 0.8% of the sample goes to the ten largest clones.

The sequenced sample consisted of memory CD4+ T cells from PBMCs. The cell subset or site tag for this specimen amounts to: CD45RA-negative fraction. In this chain, TRBV9 is recombined with TRBJ2-7, with the D segment identity uncertain. The clonotype originates from a man in his late teens or twenties in good health. Some clones in this sample may be carry-over from other donors' samples. The bases are TGTGCCAGCAGCGATAGAAGTGGCTCCTACGAGCAGTACTTC. Protein translation: CASSDRSGSYEQYF.